This T cell receptor (beta chain) was profiled in a study of T cell changes during pregnancy in multiple sclerosis. Some clones are missing from TCRdb's copy, which holds only in-frame ones; the method was immunoSEQ multiplex PCR. This sample has tens of thousands of clones, with approximately 90% found just once. Germline CDR1 and CDR2: SGHNT and YENEEA. This CDR3 is built from 15 residues. With 5 bases removed from V and 5 bases from J, the gap between germline ends came to 18 bases. This clonotype was obtained from a female donor in good health, enrolled as a control in a pregnancy study. Sequences were derived from peripheral blood, sampled in the second trimester of pregnancy. The chain links TRBV11-3 to TRBJ2-5; a possible D gene is TRBD1 (6 bases). CDR3 amino acids: CASSAQTGSRETQYF. The CDR3 nucleotides are TGTGCCAGCAGCGCCCAGACAGGCTCAAGGGAGACCCAGTACTTC.